One and the same sample provided the 27 T cell receptor beta chains below, sequenced in a study of blood T cell repertoires in COVID-19. Libraries were prepared by immunoSEQ multiplex PCR; TCRdb keeps only in-frame clonotypes and omits some of them. The data contain 220,000 or so clones, about 90% of them singletons. The sample taken for sequencing was PBMCs or T cells enriched from blood (not recorded which). Receptor source: a man aged 50 or older who had been exposed to COVID-19.

V usage is TRBV7-2 and J usage is TRBJ2-7; 8 bases are shared with TRBD1. Germline V CDR1 and CDR2: SGHTA, FQGNSA. The CDR3 consists of 12 residues. Trimming cost V 5 bases and J 13 bases; bases outside gene matches: 10. CDR3 DNA sequence: TGTGCCAGCAGCCAGGGGGCGCATGGTGTATACTTC. It specifies CASSQGAHGVYF. Complete variable domain (other parts from reference TRBV7-2 and TRBJ2-7): GAGVSQSPSNKVTEKGKDVELRCDPISGHTALYWYRQSLGQGLEFLIYFQGNSAPDKSGLPSDRFSAERTGGSVSTLTIQRTQQEDSAVYLCASSQGAHGVYFGPGTRLTVT.

The chain uses TRBV3-1 (or the pseudogene TRBV3-2) and TRBJ1-2; D may be TRBD1 (5 bases). The CDR3 has 18 residues. The germline CDR1 and CDR2 sequences are LGHDT and YNNKEL (reference sequence). With 1 base removed from V and 9 bases from J, the gap between germline ends came to 27 bases. The CDR3 spells CASSQGEWGAGGDWSYTF. In DNA, the CDR3 is TGTGCCAGCAGCCAAGGAGAGTGGGGCGCAGGCGGCGATTGGAGCTACACCTTC.

The rearrangement joins TRBV18 to TRBJ2-3; 10 bases map to TRBD2. Germline trimming cut 6 bases from V and 0 bases from J; bases unmatched to any gene: 9. CDR1 and CDR2 (germline): KGHSH, LQKENI. This CDR3 spans 17 amino acids. CDR3 DNA sequence: TGTGCCAGCTCGCCCTGGACGACTAGCGGGAGCACAGATACGCAGTATTTT. It is translated as CASSPWTTSGSTDTQYF.

This clone was seen only a few times. The chain combines TRBV5-1 with TRBJ2-1; TRBD1 aligns across 9 bases. The length of the CDR3 is 15 residues. V dropped 2 bases and J dropped 7; count of bases not matched to a gene: 7. The germline gives CDR1 SGHRS, CDR2 YFSETQ. CDR3 loop: CASSFRTGGFNEQFF. In DNA, the CDR3 is TGCGCCAGCAGCTTTCGTACAGGGGGCTTTAATGAGCAGTTCTTC.

The rearrangement uses TRBV28 and TRBJ2-3; 8 bases match TRBD2. The germline CDR1 and CDR2 sequences are MDHEN and SYDVKM. After removal of 2 bases from V and 0 bases from J, the junction contained 4 bases not matched to a gene. The CDR3 covers 16 residues. The CDR3 loop reads CASSLQERGSTDTQYF. CDR3 sequence (DNA): TGTGCCAGCAGTTTACAGGAGCGGGGGAGCACAGATACGCAGTATTTT.

This clone was detected only a few times. The chain has TRBV7-8 and TRBJ1-5; D might be TRBD1 (6 bases). CDR3 length: 15 amino acids. With 7 bases removed from V and 7 bases from J, the gap between germline ends came to 20 bases. Germline V gene sequence: CDR1 SGHVS, CDR2 FQNEAQ. CDR3 sequence reads: CASISGTLIQQPQHF. The CDR3 DNA sequence: TGTGCCAGCATATCCGGGACACTTATTCAACAGCCCCAGCATTTT.

The chain links TRBV5-1 to TRBJ1-1, with TRBD1 identical over 8 bases. The trim removed 4 bases at V and 4 bases at J, leaving 9 bases unmatched. Germline V lookup: CDR1 SGHRS, CDR2 YFSETQ. The CDR3 sequence is 15 residues long. In DNA, the CDR3 is TGCGCCAGCAGCGGGGTCGTCAGGGGGCCCACTGAAGCTTTCTTT. This gives the protein CASSGVVRGPTEAFF.

This clone has only a few counts. The chain has TRBV10-1 and TRBJ2-1, with 7 bases aligning to TRBD2. The CDR3 consists of 14 residues. The V and J ends lost 8 bases and 3 bases, in that order; junction bases with no gene match: 7. Germline V gene sequence: CDR1 WNHNN, CDR2 SYGVQD (reference sequence). CDR3 coding DNA: TGCGCCAGCCAGCGGGATTTGCGCTACAATGAGCAGTTCTTC. It translates to CASQRDLRYNEQFF.

The chain links TRBV19 to TRBJ2-5, with 10 bases matching TRBD1. The CDR3 sequence is 13 residues long. Germline V gene sequence: CDR1 LNHDA, CDR2 SQIVND (reference sequence). Losses at the gene ends were 7 bases for V and 5 bases for J; bases not matched to a gene: 4. CDR3 DNA: TGTGCCAGTACGACAGGGGGCTCGGAGACCCAGTACTTC. It yields the protein CASTTGGSETQYF.

This sequence joins TRBV5-1 and TRBJ1-5, with 9 bases aligning to TRBD1. The V gene's germline CDR1 is SGHRS and CDR2 YFSETQ. CDR3 length: 15 residues. Unmatched junction bases numbered 4, after V lost 5 bases and J lost 1 base. CDR3 amino acids: CASSWTGDSNQPQHF. The CDR3 nucleotides read TGCGCCAGCAGTTGGACAGGGGACAGCAATCAGCCCCAGCATTTT.

The chain has TRBV28 and TRBJ2-4, with 7 bases that match TRBD2. The V and J ends lost 4 bases and 6 bases, in that order; junction bases with no gene match: 6. The CDR3 is made up of 14 amino acids. The germline gives CDR1 MDHEN, CDR2 SYDVKM. The CDR3 region is CASSSGGGINIQYF. The DNA for the CDR3 is TGTGCCAGCAGTTCTGGGGGAGGGATAAACATTCAGTACTTC.

The rearrangement joins TRBV12-5 to TRBJ1-6, with TRBD1 matching over 9 bases. Germline values: CDR1 LGHNT, CDR2 FRNRAP. This CDR3 is built from 15 residues. V was pared by 7 bases and J by 9 bases, with 10 bases of the junction left unmatched. The CDR3 DNA sequence: TGTGCTAGTGCCCTGGGGACAGGGTCTGGTTCACCCCTCCACTTT. Translated, it gives CASALGTGSGSPLHF.

This chain joins TRBV2 and TRBJ2-7; D possibly corresponds to TRBD1 (6 bases). V was trimmed by 8 bases and J by 2 bases, leaving 16 bases between them. CDR1 SNHLY and CDR2 FYNNEI come from the germline V gene. CDR3 length: 14 residues. CDR3 in DNA: TGTGCCAGCGGGGCGGAGACAGGAACCTACGAGCAGTACTTC. Translating gives CASGAETGTYEQYF.

The V and J genes are TRBV9 and TRBJ1-6; D is ambiguous. The CDR3 is 15 residues long. With 4 bases removed from V and 0 bases from J, the gap between germline ends came to 8 bases. From germline, CDR1 is SGDLS and CDR2 YYNGEE. CDR3 DNA: TGTGCCAGCAGCAAACAGAGCTCCTATAATTCACCCCTCCACTTT. Translation: CASSKQSSYNSPLHF.

The chain has TRBV20-1 and TRBJ2-3; D is unresolved. The germline V gene has CDR1 DFQATT and CDR2 SNEGSKA (reference sequence). Trimming cost V 3 bases and J 5 bases, with 12 bases left between them. CDR3 length: 13 residues. The CDR3 sequence: CSASPLVGDTQYF. The CDR3 coding sequence is TGCAGTGCTAGTCCCCTAGTGGGAGATACGCAGTATTTT.

The table lists this clone with a count of one. The chain has TRBV10-1 and TRBJ1-4; D is unresolved. Germline V lookup: CDR1 WNHNN, CDR2 SYGVQD (reference sequence). The ends were cut back, 0 bases at V and 8 bases at J, with 13 bases in the middle. This CDR3 region has 15 residues. The DNA for the CDR3 is TGCGCCAGCAGTGAGTCGAGGGCCGAGGAGGAAAAACTGTTTTTT. This sequence encodes CASSESRAEEEKLFF.

The genes are TRBV5-1 and TRBJ2-3, with 13 bases fitting TRBD2. V shed 4 bases, J shed 3 bases, and the junction held 5 bases outside the gene matches. The germline V gene has CDR1 SGHRS and CDR2 YFSETQ. The CDR3 runs to 16 residues. Here the CDR3 DNA reads TGCGCCAGCAGCCCCAGGACTAGCGGGAGTACAGATACGCAGTATTTT. Protein sequence: CASSPRTSGSTDTQYF. The full variable domain, in which reference TRBV5-1 and TRBJ2-3 provide the parts outside the CDR3, is KAGVTQTPRYLIKTRGQQVTLSCSPISGHRSVSWYQQTPGQGLQFLFEYFSETQRNKGNFPGRFSGRQFSNSRSEMNVSTLELGDSALYLCASSPRTSGSTDTQYFGPGTRLTVL.

In DNA form, the CDR3 reads TGTGCCACCAGCAGAGACAGAACAGAACTCCAGCATTTT. Protein: CATSRDRTELQHF. V gene TRBV15 combines with J gene TRBJ1-5; D unresolved. The germline gives CDR1 LNHNV, CDR2 YYDKDF (reference sequence). The CDR3 runs to 13 residues. Trimming cost V 0 bases and J 12 bases, with 12 bases left between them.

This clone occurred once. This chain connects TRBV28 to TRBJ2-7, with TRBD2 identical over 7 bases. Germline CDR1 MDHEN, CDR2 SYDVKM. The CDR3 is 14 amino acids. Losses at the gene ends were 7 bases for V and 6 bases for J; bases not matched to a gene: 12. The CDR3 DNA follows: TGTGCCAGCACCCAAGGGACTATTTCCCGCGAGCAGTACTTC. Its protein product is CASTQGTISREQYF.

This clone was recorded only once. This chain links TRBV27 with TRBJ1-2; D remains ambiguous. V lost 0 bases to trimming and J lost 0 bases, with 11 bases between them. The CDR3 length is 16 residues. CDR1 MNHEY and CDR2 SMNVEV come from the germline V gene (reference sequence). The CDR3 nucleotides read TGTGCCAGCAGTTTATCCCTCCGCCAGACTAACTATGGCTACACCTTC. Translation: CASSLSLRQTNYGYTF.

This chain uses TRBV9 with TRBJ2-5; 11 bases match TRBD1. The CDR3 has 16 residues. V lost 0 bases to trimming and J lost 4 bases; unmatched junction nucleotides: 5. Per germline, CDR1 SGDLS and CDR2 YYNGEE. CDR3 sequence reads: CASSVAGQGAGETQYF. CDR3 bases: TGTGCCAGCAGCGTAGCCGGACAGGGGGCAGGAGAGACCCAGTACTTC.

The chain is built from TRBV5-1 and TRBJ1-5; no definite D call. This CDR3 contains 15 residues. The germline V gene has CDR1 SGHRS and CDR2 YFSETQ. Trimming cost V 3 bases and J 0 bases, with 10 bases left between them. The CDR3 protein is CASSSVRVSNQPQHF. As DNA, the CDR3 is TGCGCCAGCAGCTCGGTGAGGGTTAGCAATCAGCCCCAGCATTTT.

This clone occurred once. The chain combines TRBV6-5 with TRBJ1-1; possible D gene TRBD1, 6 bases. The CDR3 is 13 amino acids. V was trimmed by 11 bases and J by 1 base, leaving 14 bases between them. Germline V gives CDR1 MNHEY, CDR2 SVGAGI. The CDR3 coding sequence is TGTGCCGGGTCCGGGACACAGAACACTGAAGCTTTCTTT. Translation: CAGSGTQNTEAFF.

The chain employs TRBV4-1 and TRBJ1-6; the match to TRBD1 covers 7 bases. Germline CDR1 and CDR2: MGHRA and YSYEKL. CDR3 length: 15 residues. V gave up 2 bases and J gave up 6 bases; unmatched junction bases: 4. CDR3 coding DNA: TGCGCCAGCAGCCAACGACAGGGAGTTAATTCACCCCTCCACTTT. Its protein is CASSQRQGVNSPLHF.

The chain is built from TRBV29-1 and TRBJ1-2, with 7 nucleotides matching TRBD1. The CDR3 totals 16 residues. The V gene end was trimmed by 5 bases and the J gene end by 1 base; junction bases not matched to a gene: 13. From germline, CDR1 is SQVTM and CDR2 ANQGSEA. The CDR3 bases are TGCAGCGTTCCTCCGGGACAGAATCAACTTAACTATGGCTACACCTTC. It codes for CSVPPGQNQLNYGYTF. Supplemented by reference TRBV29-1 and TRBJ1-2, the full variable domain reads SAVISQKPSRDICQRGTSLTIQCQVDSQVTMMFWYRQQPGQSLTLIATANQGSEATYESGFVIDKFPISRPNLTFSTLTVSNMSPEDSSIYLCSVPPGQNQLNYGYTFGSGTRLTVV.

The J gene is TRBJ2-2, the V gene TRBV6-5; D unclear. Trimming removed 0 bases from V and 4 bases from J, with 6 bases in between. Germline V gives CDR1 MNHEY, CDR2 SVGAGI. The CDR3 is 14 residues long. This chain's CDR3 is CASSYSRFTGELFF. The CDR3 coding sequence is TGTGCCAGCAGTTACTCGAGATTCACCGGGGAGCTGTTTTTT.

This chain connects TRBV27 to TRBJ2-7; tentative D call: TRBD2 (5 bases). The CDR3 sequence is 13 residues long. Trimming removed 4 bases at V and 4 bases at J, with 11 bases between. Germline loops: CDR1 MNHEY, CDR2 SMNVEV (reference sequence). For the CDR3, the DNA is TGTGCCAGCAGTTATGGCTGGAGGTACGAGCAGTACTTC. Its translation: CASSYGWRYEQYF.